This entry describes one T cell receptor (beta chain). This sample stems from a study of blood T cells in healthy people across ages. A J-beta primer mix and a sample-barcoded 5' primer were used in a second PCR of about 6 to 12 cycles. All cDNA molecules were each tagged by a template-switch adaptor with 12 random nucleotides. TCRdb re-derived calls from the 5' RACE reads in MiXCR, one entry per CDR3 protein. The sample holds approximately 850,000 distinct CDR3 sequences; 58% are singletons and the top ten take around 22%. They isolated at least 7 million PBMCs from each sample. This TCR was recovered from a man younger than 45 in good health. Sequencing input: blood.

The CDR3 sequence is CSVEVTGSEQYF. The CDR3 nucleotides are TGCAGCGTTGAAGTCACAGGGTCCGAGCAGTACTTC. The rearrangement joins TRBV29-1 to TRBJ2-7; tentative D call: TRBD1 (6 bases). Germline CDR1 and CDR2: SQVTM and ANQGSEA. The CDR3 spans 12 residues. V lost 1 base to trimming and J lost 6 bases, with 10 bases between them.